This T cell receptor beta chain was documented in a study of T cell repertoires in cytomegalovirus infection. This clonotype was counted only a few times. Its antigen is undetermined. V lost 8 bases to trimming and J lost 6 bases; unmatched junction nucleotides: 10. Looked up from germline, CDR1 is SGHTA and CDR2 is FQGNSA. This CDR3 comprises 14 residues. TCRdb re-called the reads with MiXCR, one entry per CDR3 protein. The table shows roughly 570,000 distinct CDR3 sequences, with roughly 43% occurring only once. This receptor was taken from a human donor in good health (CMV status not recorded). Some clones in this sample may be carry-over from other donors' samples. The chain joins TRBV7-2 to TRBJ2-1; TRBD2 aligns across 7 bases. The specimen was cultured PBMCs, collected from culture after CMV antigen stimulation. The CDR3 DNA sequence: TGTGCCAGCTGCCTGGGCGGGAGTCTCAATGAGCAGTTCTTC. Translated: CASCLGGSLNEQFF.